These 19 T cell receptor beta chains were sequenced from one sample in a study of Tregs in tolerant kidney transplant recipients (dated by TCRdb to between 2019 and 2020). Libraries were prepared through the immunoSEQ multiplex PCR assay. The table comes from immuneACCESS by way of TCRdb, which keeps in-frame sequences with V and J called. Part of the clones is missing from these tables; in studies checked, under half for an unresolved V gene and the rest for unknown reasons. For this sample, the table gives roughly 1,100 clones. Clones ranked in the top ten supply under 45% of the sample. The transplants used related donors along with nonmyeloablative bone marrow transplantation, and in the human trials mixed chimerism was transient. The sample in question was CD4+ T cells from blood (PBMCs), obtained 14 months after the transplant. These receptors were taken from a human patient who received a combined kidney and bone marrow transplant. Some T cells seen after a transplant may have their origin in the graft donor.

Regarding this clone: The read terminates 3 residues before the CDR3 end, so the remaining end is supplied by the germline J gene. The genes are TRBV9 and TRBJ2-1, with 10 bases identical to TRBD2. Germline V gene lookup returns CDR1 SGDLS and CDR2 YYNGEE. The CDR3 contains 16 residues. V trimming: 4 bases; J trimming: 2 bases; junction bases outside the gene matches: 6. The CDR3 spells CASSYPTSGTYNEQFF. CDR3 DNA (partial): TGTGCCAGCAGCTACCCTACTAGCGGGACCTACAATGAG.

A word on this clone: The sequenced fragment ends 3 residues before the CDR3 boundary, so the rest is inferred from the germline J gene. V is TRBV29-1 and J is TRBJ2-7, with TRBD1 matching over 9 bases. Trimming removed 4 bases from V and 6 bases from J; junction bases left unmatched: 7. Germline V gene sequence: CDR1 SQVTM, CDR2 ANQGSEA. The CDR3 totals 13 residues. The CDR3 loop is CSVVTGQGGEQYF. The DNA read from the CDR3 is TGCAGCGTTGTTACGGGACAGGGAGGCGAG.

With regard to this clone: The junction does not match germline at one end; this may be a read error. CDR3 DNA, as far as it was read: TGCGCCAGCAGCCCCCTAGCGGGAGGCCCCTACGAG. Protein product: CASSPLAGGPYE. The full CDR3 sequence reads CASSPLAGGPYEQYF. The chain links TRBV4-2 to TRBJ2-7; 11 bases line up with TRBD2. The DNA ends 3 residues before the CDR3 does, and the rest of the CDR3 is filled in from the germline J gene. The CDR3 runs to 15 residues. Germline values: CDR1 LGHNA, CDR2 YNFKEQ.

Of note for this clone: The read halts 3 residues ahead of the CDR3 end, with the missing end drawn from the germline J gene. J is TRBJ2-2 and V is TRBV19, with 7 bases matching TRBD1. This CDR3 has 16 amino acids. Unmatched junction bases numbered 6, after V lost 5 bases and J lost 0 bases. Germline-derived CDR1 and CDR2 are LNHDA and SQIVND (reference sequence). The CDR3 reads CASSVEQGPNTGELFF. CDR3 DNA, as far as it was read: TGTGCCAGTAGTGTCGAACAGGGGCCGAACACCGGGGAG.

This clone shows up as medium-sized by frequency. The missing CDR3 end, 3 residues past where the read stops, is filled in from the germline J gene. This chain connects TRBV4-1 to TRBJ2-2; 11 bases align to TRBD2. Per germline, CDR1 MGHRA and CDR2 YSYEKL. V gave up 2 bases and J gave up 6 bases; unmatched junction bases: 8. The CDR3 is 17 amino acids. CDR3 DNA, as far as it was read: TGCGCCAGCAGCCAACCTTTAGCGGGGGGGTGGGCCGGGGAG. Translating gives CASSQPLAGGWAGE. The entire CDR3 protein is CASSQPLAGGWAGELFF.

Regarding this clone: The CDR3 extends 3 residues past the end of the read, so its final part is completed from the germline J gene. V and J are TRBV4-2 and TRBJ2-1, with D perhaps matching TRBD1 (5 bases). V shed 1 base and J shed 2 bases, with 9 bases lying between them. This CDR3 spans 15 amino acids. Germline CDR1 LGHNA, CDR2 YNFKEQ. The DNA read from the CDR3 is TGTGCCAGCAGCCAAGGGGGCCCCCCCTACAATGAG. This gives the protein CASSQGGPPYNE. In full, the CDR3 reads CASSQGGPPYNEQFF.

Regarding this clone: The read is 3 residues too short to cover the CDR3 end, so that end is filled in from the germline J gene. The chain carries TRBV12-3 or TRBV12-4 and TRBJ2-3; D gene unclear. The CDR3 spans 14 residues. V was pared by 4 bases and J by 4 bases, with 12 bases between. The sequenced part of the CDR3 DNA is TGTGCCAGCAGTTCTCAGAGTGAGGCAGATACG. Translating it yields CASSSQSEADT. The whole CDR3 sequence reads CASSSQSEADTQYF.

With respect to this clone: The sequenced fragment ends 3 residues before the CDR3 boundary, so the rest is inferred from the germline J gene. The chain links TRBV12-3 or TRBV12-4 to TRBJ1-4, with 9 bases lining up with TRBD1. Trimming at V came to 5 bases and at J to 8 bases, leaving 6 bases not matched to a gene. The CDR3 is 14 residues long. Partial CDR3 DNA: TGTGCCAGCAGTCAACAGGGGGCTGGGGAAAAA. It encodes CASSQQGAGEK. The whole CDR3 protein reads CASSQQGAGEKLFF.

Considering frequency, this clone is medium-sized. The read is 3 residues too short to cover the CDR3 end, so that end is filled in from the germline J gene. The chain recombines TRBV28 with TRBJ2-7; 9 bases line up with TRBD1. V was pared by 6 bases and J by 0 bases, with 6 bases of the junction left unmatched. The CDR3 has 15 amino acids. CDR1 MDHEN and CDR2 SYDVKM come from the germline V gene. The CDR3 DNA, read in part, is TGTGCCAGCAGAAGGGACAGGGCCAGCTCCTACGAG. It is translated as CASRRDRASSYE. The full CDR3 protein reads CASRRDRASSYEQYF.

With respect to this clone: The read ends 3 residues before the CDR3 terminus; that terminus is restored from the germline J gene. This sequence joins TRBV12-3 or TRBV12-4 and TRBJ2-6; D is ambiguous. The V gene lost 11 bases and the J gene lost 2 bases, with 7 bases spanning the gap. The CDR3 is 12 residues long. CDR3 loop: CAGGTGANVLTF. CDR3 DNA, as far as it was read: TGTGCCGGCGGCACTGGGGCCAACGTC.

By frequency, this clone is medium-sized. With the read ending 3 residues before the CDR3 end, the germline J gene is used to fill in that end. This chain uses TRBV20-1 with TRBJ2-1, with TRBD1 identical over 8 bases. This CDR3 is built from 18 residues. Germline lookup yields CDR1 DFQATT and CDR2 SNEGSKA (reference sequence). V lost 0 bases and J lost 4; bases outside the gene matches: 14. This CDR3 reads CSARDWASDRGLYNEQFF. CDR3 bases read: TGCAGTGCTAGAGATTGGGCTAGTGACAGGGGCCTTTACAATGAG.

Concerning this clone itself: The sequence runs out 3 residues before the end of the CDR3; the remainder is reconstructed from the germline J gene. The V call is TRBV5-1, the J call TRBJ2-7, with TRBD2 matching 9 bases. The V segment lost 7 bases and the J segment 2 bases; nucleotides outside the gene matches: 13. Germline V gene sequence: CDR1 SGHRS, CDR2 YFSETQ. There are 16 residues in the CDR3. The CDR3 DNA, read in part, is TGCGCCAGCTCGGACTGGCTAGCGGGGTTAACCTACGAG. Translating it yields CASSDWLAGLTYE. The full CDR3 is CASSDWLAGLTYEQYF.

The sequenced part of the CDR3 DNA is TGTGCCAGCAGCGTTGGTAGCGGGAGCTCTGGGGCCAACGTC. This sequence encodes CASSVGSGSSGANV. The whole CDR3 sequence is CASSVGSGSSGANVLTF. The genes are TRBV9 and TRBJ2-6; the match to TRBD2 covers 9 bases. The observed sequence ends 3 residues before the CDR3 terminus, with the missing tail filled in from the germline J gene. The CDR3 contains 17 residues. The trim removed 2 bases at V and 0 bases at J, leaving 3 bases unmatched. CDR1 is SGDLS, CDR2 YYNGEE, per germline.

With regard to this clone: The CDR3 end is not reached by the read, which stops 3 residues before it; the germline J gene fills it in. The rearrangement links TRBV27 to TRBJ2-1; maybe TRBD2 (6 bases). CDR1 and CDR2 (germline): MNHEY, SMNVEV (reference sequence). This CDR3 is 14 amino acids long. The V and J ends lost 7 bases and 4 bases respectively, with 14 bases between them. Here the CDR3 reads CASTDPGLYNEQFF. The sequenced CDR3 bases are TGTGCCAGCACGGACCCGGGACTTTACAATGAG.

This clone is identified as medium-sized (0.01 to 0.1%) from frequency. The sequence runs out 3 residues before the end of the CDR3; the remainder is reconstructed from the germline J gene. This chain connects TRBV5-4 to TRBJ1-2; TRBD1 aligns across 8 bases. Trimming cost V 6 bases and J 7 bases; bases outside gene matches: 14. From germline, CDR1 is SGHNT and CDR2 YYREEE (reference sequence). There are 15 residues in the CDR3. The sequenced part of the CDR3 DNA is TGTGCCAGCATCGTCCCCGGACAGGGTATAGGTGGC. It is translated as CASIVPGQGIGG. The full CDR3 protein reads CASIVPGQGIGGYTF.

This clone is called medium-sized based on its frequency. The CDR3 goes on 3 residues after the read ends, and that part is filled in from the germline J gene. The chain recombines TRBV29-1 with TRBJ1-2; no definite D call. V shed 1 base and J shed 4 bases, with 10 bases lying between them. The CDR3 is 13 residues long. Germline CDR1 reads SQVTM; CDR2 reads ANQGSEA. The CDR3 sequence: CSVEGGSIYGYTF. CDR3 bases read: TGCAGCGTTGAAGGCGGTTCGATCTATGGC.

To note about this clone: The read halts 3 residues ahead of the CDR3 end, with the missing end drawn from the germline J gene. This chain uses TRBV30 with TRBJ1-1; D remains ambiguous. This CDR3 spans 15 amino acids. Germline loops: CDR1 GTSNPN, CDR2 SVGIG (reference sequence). This CDR3 reads CAWSVTSGQGNEAFF. CDR3 bases read: TGTGCCTGGAGTGTAACGAGCGGCCAAGGGAATGAG.

Partial CDR3 DNA: TGCGCCAGCGGGACTAGCGAAATCGGTGAG. Protein product: CASGTSEIGE. The CDR3 in full is CASGTSEIGEQFF. This chain joins TRBV4-1 and TRBJ2-1; 10 nucleotides line up with TRBD2. The sequence runs out 3 residues before the end of the CDR3; the remainder is reconstructed from the germline J gene. The CDR3 loop spans 13 amino acids. V was clipped by 8 bases and J by 9 bases; unmatched bases: 7. Germline CDR1 MGHRA, CDR2 YSYEKL.

A note on this clone: The missing CDR3 end, 3 residues past where the read stops, is filled in from the germline J gene. The chain employs TRBV18 and TRBJ2-7, with D uncertain. Germline assignment: CDR1 KGHSH and CDR2 LQKENI. Trimming cost V 3 bases and J 5 bases, with 8 bases left between them. CDR3 length: 12 residues. CDR3 DNA (partial): TGTGCCAGCTCACCGGCTTCCCACGAG. Protein product: CASSPASHE. The full-length CDR3 reads as CASSPASHEQYF. Together with reference TRBV18 and TRBJ2-7, the CDR3 gives the full variable domain: NAGVMQNPRHLVRRRGQEARLRCSPMKGHSHVYWYRQLPEEGLKFMVYLQKENIIDESGMPKERFSAEFPKEGPSILRIQQVVRGDSAAYFCASSPASHEQYFGPGTRLTVT.